These 4 T cell receptor beta chains were sequenced from one sample in a study of tumour-infiltrating T cells in Burkitt lymphoma. Clones were sequenced by immunoSEQ multiplex PCR, and TCRdb holds only the in-frame ones, with some missing. Counted here are some 13,000 clones, roughly 87% occurring once; the ten biggest clones make up approximately 1.3%. The sequencing sample was made of tumor tissue. All receptors come from a human donor with diffuse large B-cell lymphoma.

The gene calls are TRBV2 and TRBJ1-1; the D is unclear. CDR1 and CDR2 (germline): SNHLY, FYNNEI. V was shortened by 6 bases and J by 7 bases, with 12 bases between the two germline ends. This CDR3 comprises 12 residues. CDR3 residues: CASSPGGVEAFF. The CDR3 nucleotides read TGTGCCAGCAGCCCGGGCGGGGTTGAAGCTTTCTTT.

This chain links TRBV5-6 with TRBJ2-1, with D perhaps TRBD2 (5 bases). This CDR3 has 13 residues. V was trimmed by 0 bases and J by 4 bases, leaving 5 bases between them. The germline V gene has CDR1 SGHDT and CDR2 YYEEEE. CDR3 residues: CASSLGGYNEQFF. The CDR3 nucleotides are TGTGCCAGCAGCTTGGGAGGGTACAATGAGCAGTTCTTC.

V usage is TRBV10-1 and J usage is TRBJ2-2; TRBD2 is a possible D gene (5 bases). In germline, CDR1 is WNHNN, CDR2 SYGVQD (reference sequence). The CDR3 is made up of 14 amino acids. With 2 bases removed from V and 4 bases from J, the gap between germline ends came to 8 bases. CDR3: CASSETGSTGELFF. In nucleotides, the CDR3 is TGCGCCAGCAGTGAGACGGGGAGCACCGGGGAGCTGTTTTTT.

This rearrangement joins TRBV2 to TRBJ2-1, with D unclear. V was pared by 3 bases and J by 3 bases, with 15 bases between. The germline gives CDR1 SNHLY, CDR2 FYNNEI. The CDR3 covers 16 residues. The DNA for the CDR3 is TGTGCCAGCAGTGACACCTTGAACTACGTCTACAATGAGCAGTTCTTC. Residues: CASSDTLNYVYNEQFF.